This T cell receptor beta chain was captured by sequencing in a study of T cells after yellow fever vaccination. The study's findings and limits: Boosting was followed by the reappearance of most primary-vaccination clones (about 97% CD4, 70% to 90% CD8).

The authors made TCR cDNA by 5'RACE template switching, adding a universal primer site and UMIs. One entry per CDR3 protein, called by TCRdb with MiXCR from the 5' RACE reads. The table has about 200,000 distinct CDR3 sequences, about 3% seen once. Germline CDR1 is LNHDA and CDR2 is SQIVND (reference sequence). The CDR3 consists of 12 residues. Between the trimmed V and J ends, which lost 8 bases and 2 bases, there was a span of 9 bases. Regarding this clonotype: Its antigen is currently unknown.

This TCR was recovered from a man between 18 and 29 years old who received the YFV17D yellow fever vaccine. Sequencing used CD4+ T cells sorted from PBMCs, obtained 10 days after the yellow fever booster vaccination. The chain joins TRBV19 to TRBJ2-5; no reliable D call. CDR3 sequence (DNA): TGTGCCAGTGGAGCTGATCAAGAGACCCAGTACTTC. This translates into CASGADQETQYF.